The next 8 T cell receptor beta chains were all read from a single sample in a study of spatial heterogeneity in lung cancer. The time point is: sample taken at primary tumor resection. MiXCR, run by TCRdb on the 5' RACE reads, gives a single entry per CDR3 protein. The sample shows around 89,000 distinct CDR3 sequences, less than 15% of them seen only once. The source material was PBMCs, sampled at surgery. The receptors here all came from a male donor with early-stage non-small cell lung cancer.

The rearrangement uses TRBV3-2 and TRBJ2-7; the listed D gene, TRBD1, was not tested against the DNA. TRBV3-2 is reported as a pseudogene. The CDR3 spans 16 residues. CDR3 sequence: CASSQDITGGIHEQYF. The CDR3 DNA is TGTGCCAGCAGCCAAGATATCACAGGGGGTATCCACGAGCAGTACTTC.

This clonotype was counted a few times. The gene calls are TRBV7-9 and TRBJ1-2; D gene unclear. The CDR3 has 16 residues. Germline-derived CDR1 and CDR2 are SEHNR and FQNEAQ (reference sequence). Trimming shortened V by 0 bases and J by 0 bases, and 11 bases separated the two germline ends. CDR3 region: CASSLAGLGANYGYTF. The CDR3 region has the DNA TGTGCCAGCAGCTTAGCGGGTCTGGGAGCTAACTATGGCTACACCTTC.

This clonotype was detected ten times or more. The chain carries TRBV29-1 and TRBJ1-4; no clear D gene. V lost 0 bases to trimming and J lost 3 bases, with 20 bases between them. The CDR3 runs to 18 residues. The V gene's germline CDR1 is SQVTM and CDR2 ANQGSEA. CDR3 region: CSVEDPGRPSTANEKLFF. The CDR3 region has the DNA TGCAGCGTTGAAGATCCCGGACGACCCTCTACGGCTAATGAAAAACTGTTTTTT.

This chain links TRBV9 with TRBJ1-2; 11 positions agree with TRBD1. CDR3 length: 17 residues. CDR1 SGDLS and CDR2 YYNGEE come from the germline V gene. Trimming removed 0 bases from V and 1 base from J; junction bases left unmatched: 5. CDR3 sequence reads: CASSVDRTGGGNYGYTF. In DNA form, the CDR3 reads TGTGCCAGCAGCGTAGATAGGACAGGGGGCGGTAACTATGGCTACACCTTC.

The chain recombines TRBV2 with TRBJ1-2; TRBD1 is a possible D gene (6 bases). Germline values: CDR1 SNHLY, CDR2 FYNNEI. Between the trimmed V and J ends, which lost 8 bases and 5 bases, there was a span of 15 bases. The CDR3 totals 13 residues. This CDR3 is CASFPGGGYGYTF. DNA for the CDR3: TGTGCCAGCTTCCCGGGGGGCGGGTATGGCTACACCTTC.

This clonotype has at least ten counts. CDR3 loop: CASSLGGTIYNEQFF. In DNA, the CDR3 is TGTGCCAGCAGCTTAGGCGGGACTATCTACAATGAGCAGTTCTTC. V is TRBV11-2 and J is TRBJ2-1; 7 bases map to TRBD2. CDR1 is SGHAT, CDR2 FQNNGV, per germline. V trimming: 1 base; J trimming: 3 bases; junction bases outside the gene matches: 3. CDR3 length: 15 residues.

This clonotype has more than one count but fewer than ten. This chain connects TRBV10-3 to TRBJ2-1; 8 bases are a match to TRBD2. Unmatched junction bases numbered 12, after V lost 10 bases and J lost 7 bases. CDR3 length: 14 residues. In germline, CDR1 is ENHRY, CDR2 SYGVKD. The CDR3 DNA reads TGTGCCACCAGCCAGCGGGAGTCACAAAATGAGCAGTTCTTC. Translating it yields CATSQRESQNEQFF.

The J gene is TRBJ1-1, the V gene TRBV20-1; D uncertain. V was trimmed by 7 bases and J by 1 base, leaving 10 bases between them. In germline, CDR1 is DFQATT, CDR2 SNEGSKA (reference sequence). The CDR3 runs 12 residues. The CDR3 is CSVPPGNTEAFF. The CDR3 DNA reads as TGCAGTGTCCCGCCAGGGAACACTGAAGCTTTCTTT.